In its sample, the clone carrying this TCR beta chain was seen a few times. The record originates from a study of identical twins. Trimming took 6 bases from V and 12 from J; bases not matched to a gene: 20. Germline CDR1 is MDHEN and CDR2 is SYDVKM. This CDR3 has 16 residues. From the 5' RACE reads, TCRdb called clonotypes with MiXCR, one entry per CDR3 protein. In the table there are about 470,000 distinct CDR3 sequences, less than 25% of which are singletons. These records were also assigned to another study, of T cells expressing NK-cell markers. Per that study: Sequencing covered eight donors, seven HCMV-seropositive and one seronegative.

This receptor was obtained from a woman aged 18 to 35 in good health. The sequencing input was CD4+ T cells sorted from blood. The chain has TRBV28 and TRBJ2-7; 10 positions match TRBD2. Here the CDR3 reads CASRYQPTSGPFGAYF. CDR3 DNA: TGTGCCAGCAGATACCAGCCGACTAGCGGGCCGTTTGGGGCGTACTTC.